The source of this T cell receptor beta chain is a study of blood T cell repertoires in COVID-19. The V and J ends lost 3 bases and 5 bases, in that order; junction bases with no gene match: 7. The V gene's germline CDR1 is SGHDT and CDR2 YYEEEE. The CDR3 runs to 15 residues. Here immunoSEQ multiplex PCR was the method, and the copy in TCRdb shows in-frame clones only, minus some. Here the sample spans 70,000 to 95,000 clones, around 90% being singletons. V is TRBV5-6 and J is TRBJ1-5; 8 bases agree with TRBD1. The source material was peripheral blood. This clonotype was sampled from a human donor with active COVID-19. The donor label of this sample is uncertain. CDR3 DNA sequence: TGTGCCAGCAGCTACCGAGACAGGGGTTATCAGCCCCAGCATTTT. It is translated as CASSYRDRGYQPQHF.